A single sample gave rise to the 10 T cell receptor beta chains below, sequenced in a study of blood T cell repertoires in COVID-19. Repertoires were generated with immunoSEQ multiplex PCR, while TCRdb's copy carries only in-frame clones and drops some. The table lists about 55,000 clones, around four fifths of them singletons. Sequencing used peripheral blood. Every receptor here comes from a woman in her fifties or sixties with acute or convalescent COVID-19.

This clone was seen once. The chain is built from TRBV5-1 and TRBJ2-7; possible D gene TRBD2, 6 bases. The length of the CDR3 is 15 residues. CDR1 and CDR2 from the germline V gene are SGHRS and YFSETQ. Trimming took off 2 bases at V and 2 bases at J, with 14 bases between the two ends. DNA of the CDR3: TGCGCCAGCAGCTTCGGAGGGAGTGGCACCTACGAGCAGTACTTC. It translates to CASSFGGSGTYEQYF.

The chain combines TRBV20-1 with TRBJ1-2; tentatively, D is TRBD1 (5 bases). Trimming pared 3 bases from V and 5 bases from J, leaving 13 bases between. The CDR3 loop spans 13 amino acids. Germline lookup yields CDR1 DFQATT and CDR2 SNEGSKA (reference sequence). The CDR3 region has the DNA TGCAGTGCTAGTTTCTGGGGGGAATATGGCTACACCTTC. Amino acids: CSASFWGEYGYTF.

This rearrangement joins TRBV15 to TRBJ2-3; 13 positions match TRBD2. This CDR3 spans 17 amino acids. Germline CDR1 reads LNHNV; CDR2 reads YYDKDF (reference sequence). V lost 5 bases and J lost 5; bases outside the gene matches: 10. The CDR3 sequence: CATSLKLAGGHVDTQYF. The CDR3 bases are TGTGCCACCAGCTTGAAACTAGCGGGAGGGCATGTAGATACGCAGTATTTT.

The chain has TRBV7-3 and TRBJ1-1; TRBD1 is a possible D gene (5 bases). The germline gives CDR1 SGHTA, CDR2 FQGTGA. This CDR3 comprises 15 residues. Trimming cost V 0 bases and J 0 bases, with 8 bases left between them. CDR3 coding DNA: TGTGCCAGCAGCTTAACTCCAGGGATGAACACTGAAGCTTTCTTT. Translation: CASSLTPGMNTEAFF.

The chain carries TRBV4-2 and TRBJ2-7; D uncertain. The CDR3 is 13 residues long. The germline gives CDR1 LGHNA, CDR2 YNFKEQ. V was trimmed by 0 bases and J by 6 bases, leaving 9 bases between them. For the CDR3, the DNA is TGTGCCAGCAGCCAAGACAGGTCCGGCGAGCAGTACTTC. It specifies CASSQDRSGEQYF.

The chain joins TRBV6-5 to TRBJ1-1, with 9 nucleotides matching TRBD1. Germline V gene lookup returns CDR1 MNHEY and CDR2 SVGAGI. J was trimmed by 5 bases and V by 8 bases; bases with no gene match: 6. The CDR3 extends over 13 amino acids. In DNA form, the CDR3 reads TGTGCCAGCGGGACAGGGCCATGGACTGAAGCTTTCTTT. Amino acids: CASGTGPWTEAFF.

The chain has TRBV5-1 and TRBJ1-1; D unclear. Germline CDR1 and CDR2: SGHRS and YFSETQ. There are 12 residues in the CDR3. V lost 2 bases and J 11 bases, leaving 13 bases between the germline ends. CDR3 residues: CASSLTYANAFF. Here the CDR3 DNA reads TGCGCCAGCAGCTTAACGTACGCTAACGCTTTCTTT.

This clone was picked up one time. The chain recombines TRBV9 with TRBJ2-1; 11 nucleotides align to TRBD2. The CDR3 is made up of 18 amino acids. The ends lost 1 base at V and 7 bases at J; junction bases unmatched: 13. Looked up from germline, CDR1 is SGDLS and CDR2 is YYNGEE. In DNA, the CDR3 is TGTGCCAGCAGCGTATCCCCTCTTAGCGGGAGGGCCGCAAATGAGCAGTTCTTC. It yields the protein CASSVSPLSGRAANEQFF.

The chain links TRBV3-1 (or the pseudogene TRBV3-2) to TRBJ2-7; no clear D. The germline gives CDR1 LGHDT, CDR2 YNNKEL (reference sequence). This CDR3 has 11 residues. The V end lost 0 bases, the J end lost 6 bases, and 3 bases lay between the germline ends. The CDR3 DNA is TGTGCCAGCAGCCAAGAGAGCGAGCAGTACTTC. This gives the protein CASSQESEQYF.

This clone was detected only once. CDR3 sequence (DNA): TGTGCCACCAGTGATATTCTGGGAAACACCATATATTTT. Its translation: CATSDILGNTIYF. The chain is built from TRBV24-1 and TRBJ1-3; D unresolved. This CDR3 spans 13 amino acids. The V gene's germline CDR1 is KGHDR and CDR2 SFDVKD. The V gene lost 3 bases and the J gene lost 4 bases, with 6 bases spanning the gap.